A single sample is the source of the 12 T cell receptor beta chains below, sequenced in a study of T-cell reconstitution after alpha-beta-depleted transplantation in children. Unique molecular identifiers were incorporated when the TCRbeta library was constructed. TCRdb independently ran MiXCR on the PCR reads; one entry per CDR3 protein. This table holds almost 600,000 distinct CDR3 sequences, roughly 30% found once. The sequences come from PBMCs, collected before TCRalphabeta/CD19-depleted stem cell transplant. These receptors came from a boy under three years old with Wiskott-Aldrich syndrome, due to receive a stem cell transplant.

The V and J genes are TRBV21-1 and TRBJ2-1; TRBD2, the table's D call, was not compared with the DNA. TRBV21-1 is a documented pseudogene. The CDR3 runs to 15 residues. DNA for the CDR3: TGTGCCAGCAGTTACCAGACTAGCGGGAGCCATGAGCAGTTCTTC. Its translation: CASSYQTSGSHEQFF.

The J gene is TRBJ2-2, the V gene TRBV28; 14 bases fit TRBD2. The V segment lost 5 bases and the J segment 4 bases; nucleotides outside the gene matches: 6. Germline V CDR1 and CDR2: MDHEN, SYDVKM. The CDR3 loop spans 17 amino acids. Here the CDR3 reads CASSPTSGRAGTGELFF. CDR3 coding DNA: TGTGCCAGCAGTCCGACTAGCGGGAGGGCCGGCACCGGGGAGCTGTTTTTT.

This clonotype was counted a few times. The chain employs TRBV6-1 and TRBJ1-1; D gene ambiguous. The germline V and J ends were trimmed by 2 bases and 1 base, with 5 bases remaining between them. The CDR3 runs to 13 residues. Germline CDR1 and CDR2: MNHNS and SASEGT. The CDR3: CASSELRNTEAFF. The DNA of the CDR3 is TGTGCCAGCAGTGAACTTCGGAACACTGAAGCTTTCTTT.

This clonotype was found a few times. The chain recombines TRBV7-3 with TRBJ2-3, with 9 bases lining up with TRBD2. CDR3 size: 15 residues. V dropped 2 bases and J dropped 6; count of bases not matched to a gene: 6. Germline V CDR1 and CDR2: SGHTA, FQGTGA. The CDR3 bases are TGTGCCAGCAGCTTAGCGGGAGGGTTTAGGGATACGCAGTATTTT. Its protein is CASSLAGGFRDTQYF.

Concerning this clonotype: A much larger clone differs from this one at a single base, so this may be a read error. The chain links TRBV5-1 to TRBJ2-7, with 9 positions matching TRBD1. The CDR3 is 14 amino acids. The junction had 3 bases not matched to a gene; V was cut back by 0 bases and J by 5 bases. Germline V CDR1 and CDR2: SGHRS, YFSETQ. This CDR3 is CASSLAGTGNEQYF. In DNA, the CDR3 is TGCGCCAGCAGCTTGGCCGGGACAGGGAACGAGCAGTACTTC.

V usage is TRBV5-1 and J usage is TRBJ2-2; TRBD1 might be the D (6 bases). V was trimmed by 3 bases and J by 3 bases, leaving 12 bases between them. The CDR3 has 15 residues. The V gene's germline CDR1 is SGHRS and CDR2 YFSETQ. CDR3 nucleotide sequence: TGCGCCAGCAGCTCTCCGGGACACGACACCGGGGAGCTGTTTTTT. Protein sequence: CASSSPGHDTGELFF.

The V call is TRBV10-3, the J call TRBJ2-5; D may be TRBD1 (6 bases). The CDR3 consists of 13 residues. The germline gives CDR1 ENHRY, CDR2 SYGVKD. V was clipped by 5 bases and J by 2 bases, with 9 bases between them. CDR3 nucleotides: TGTGCCATCAGTCACAGGGCGCAAGAGACCCAGTACTTC. Protein sequence: CAISHRAQETQYF.

This clonotype was observed a few times. The chain is built from TRBV7-2 and TRBJ1-1; maybe TRBD1 (5 bases). V lost 5 bases and J lost 4, with 11 bases in between. Germline V gene lookup returns CDR1 SGHTA and CDR2 FQGNSA. The CDR3 length is 13 residues. CDR3 residues: CASSTWDRTEAFF. Written as DNA, the CDR3 is TGTGCCAGCAGCACGTGGGACCGCACTGAAGCTTTCTTT.

The chain uses TRBV10-3 and TRBJ2-1; D not resolved. V lost 6 bases to trimming and J lost 12 bases, with 18 bases between them. The CDR3 has 13 amino acids. The germline gives CDR1 ENHRY, CDR2 SYGVKD. The CDR3 loop reads CAIRETHNEWQFF. The CDR3 coding sequence is TGTGCCATCAGAGAGACTCACAATGAATGGCAGTTCTTC.

This clonotype was seen a few times. This chain joins TRBV7-6 and TRBJ2-5; D could derive from TRBD1 or TRBD2 (5 bases each). Trimming left V 1 base short and J 2 bases short, with 11 bases between. In germline, CDR1 is SGHVS, CDR2 FNYEAQ. CDR3 length: 15 residues. The CDR3 region has the DNA TGTGCCAGCAGCTTAGTTCGGGGCGAGCAAGAGACCCAGTACTTC. Translation gives CASSLVRGEQETQYF.

The chain couples TRBV7-2 to TRBJ1-6; no clear D gene. Germline V CDR1 and CDR2: SGHTA, FQGNSA. V shed 1 base and J shed 6 bases, with 7 bases lying between them. This CDR3 comprises 14 residues. In DNA, the CDR3 is TGTGCCAGCAGCTTAGAAGGGTTTAATTCACCCCTCCACTTT. It translates to CASSLEGFNSPLHF.

V is TRBV5-6 and J is TRBJ2-4; 7 bases fit TRBD1. The CDR3 sequence is 16 residues long. Looked up from germline, CDR1 is SGHDT and CDR2 is YYEEEE. Losses at the gene ends were 4 bases for V and 8 bases for J; bases not matched to a gene: 15. The CDR3 region has the DNA TGTGCCAGCAGCCGACAGGGTGATCCGGGGCAGGACATTCAGTACTTC. Protein sequence: CASSRQGDPGQDIQYF.